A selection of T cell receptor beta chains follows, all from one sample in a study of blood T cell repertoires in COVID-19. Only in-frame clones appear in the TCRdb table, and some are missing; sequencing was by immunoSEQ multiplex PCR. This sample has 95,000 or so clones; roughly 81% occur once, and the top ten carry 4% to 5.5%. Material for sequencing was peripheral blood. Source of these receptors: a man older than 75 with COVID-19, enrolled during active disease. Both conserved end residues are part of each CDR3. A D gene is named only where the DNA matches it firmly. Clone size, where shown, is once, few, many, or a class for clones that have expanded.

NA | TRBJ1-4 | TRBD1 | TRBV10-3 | CAISEGQANEKLFF | TGTGCCATCAGTGAAGGACAGGCTAATGAAAAACTGTTTTTT
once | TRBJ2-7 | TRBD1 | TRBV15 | CATSRDLSETGAYEQYF | TGTGCCACCAGCAGAGACCTCTCCGAGACAGGGGCCTACGAGCAGTACTTC
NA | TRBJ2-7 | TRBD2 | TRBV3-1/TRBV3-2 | CASSQEGTSGTEQYF | TGTGCCAGCAGCCAAGAGGGGACTAGCGGGACCGAGCAGTACTTC
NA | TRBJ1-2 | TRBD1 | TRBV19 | CASSTAVGQGRDGYTF | TGTGCCAGTAGTACCGCCGTCGGACAGGGTCGAGATGGCTACACCTTC
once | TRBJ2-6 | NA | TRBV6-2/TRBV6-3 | CASSYRRHVGSGANVLTF | TGTGCCAGCAGTTACCGGCGACATGTGGGTTCTGGGGCCAACGTCCTGACTTTC
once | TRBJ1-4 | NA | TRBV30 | CAWSPTGWDEKLFF | TGTGCCTGGAGTCCTACAGGGTGGGATGAAAAACTGTTTTTT
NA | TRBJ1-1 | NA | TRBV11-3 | CASSSGQMNTEAFF | TGTGCCAGCAGCTCAGGACAGATGAACACTGAAGCTTTCTTT
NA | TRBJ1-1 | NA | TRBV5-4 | CASSSQGLNTEAFF | TGTGCCAGCAGCTCACAGGGACTGAACACTGAAGCTTTCTTT
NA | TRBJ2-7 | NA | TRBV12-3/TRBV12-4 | CASSFGGIYEQYF | TGTGCCAGCAGTTTCGGGGGTATTTACGAGCAGTACTTC
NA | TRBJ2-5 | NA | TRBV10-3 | CAIRGEETQYF | TGTGCCATCAGGGGAGAAGAGACCCAGTACTTC
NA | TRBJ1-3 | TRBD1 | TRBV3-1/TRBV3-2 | CASSQGQPFSGNTIYF | TGTGCCAGCAGCCAGGGACAGCCTTTCTCTGGAAACACCATATATTTT
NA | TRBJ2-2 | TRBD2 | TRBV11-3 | CASSPGTSGTNTGELFF | TGTGCCAGCAGCCCCGGGACTAGCGGGACGAACACCGGGGAGCTGTTTTTT
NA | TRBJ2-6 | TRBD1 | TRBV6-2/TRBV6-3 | CASSYRQGSGANVLTF | TGTGCCAGCAGTTACCGACAGGGGTCTGGGGCCAACGTCCTGACTTTC
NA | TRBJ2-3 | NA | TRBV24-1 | CATSERGDTQYF | TGTGCCACCAGTGAGCGAGGAGATACGCAGTATTTT
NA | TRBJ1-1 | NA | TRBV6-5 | CASSSSRVTEAFF | TGTGCCAGCAGTTCATCCAGGGTCACTGAAGCTTTCTTT
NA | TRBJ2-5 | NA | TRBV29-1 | CSVGPGGETQYF | TGCAGCGTTGGCCCAGGCGGGGAGACCCAGTACTTC
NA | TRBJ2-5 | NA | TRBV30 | CAWSDPRGGDPRGSQYF | TGTGCCTGGAGTGACCCCCGGGGGGGCGACCCCAGGGGGTCCCAGTACTTC
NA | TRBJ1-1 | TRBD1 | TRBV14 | CASSQVTGATTEAFF | TGTGCCAGCAGCCAAGTAACAGGGGCTACCACTGAAGCTTTCTTT
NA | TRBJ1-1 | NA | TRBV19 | CASSINRNTEAFF | TGTGCCAGTAGTATCAACAGGAACACTGAAGCTTTCTTT
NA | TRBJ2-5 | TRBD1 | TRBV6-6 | CASSLGQQETQYF | TGTGCCAGCAGTTTGGGACAGCAAGAGACCCAGTACTTC
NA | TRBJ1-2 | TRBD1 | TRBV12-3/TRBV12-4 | CASGWTGGYGYTF | TGTGCCAGCGGGTGGACAGGTGGCTATGGCTACACCTTC
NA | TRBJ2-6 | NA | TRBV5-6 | CASSFRTGANVLTF | TGTGCCAGCAGCTTCAGGACAGGGGCCAACGTCCTGACTTTC
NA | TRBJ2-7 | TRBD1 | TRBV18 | CASSLRDRAYEQYF | TGTGCCAGCTCACTCCGGGACAGAGCCTACGAGCAGTACTTC
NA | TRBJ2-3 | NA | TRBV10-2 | CASNPGGGQDTQYF | TGCGCCAGCAACCCTGGGGGGGGCCAAGATACGCAGTATTTT
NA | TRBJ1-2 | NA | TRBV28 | CASSLLESSREDGYTF | TGTGCCAGCAGTTTACTAGAATCCAGCAGAGAGGATGGCTACACCTTC
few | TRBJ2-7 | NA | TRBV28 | CASSWASYEQYF | TGTGCCAGCAGCTGGGCCTCCTACGAGCAGTACTTC
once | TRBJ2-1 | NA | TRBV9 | CASSVHGGANNEQFF | TGTGCCAGCAGCGTACACGGGGGTGCTAACAATGAGCAGTTCTTC
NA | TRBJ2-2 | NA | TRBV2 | CASSESPTNTGELFF | TGTGCCAGCAGTGAGTCCCCTACGAACACCGGGGAGCTGTTTTTT
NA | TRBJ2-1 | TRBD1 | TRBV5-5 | CASSRGGQGYNEQFF | TGTGCCAGCAGTCGTGGGGGACAGGGGTACAATGAGCAGTTCTTC
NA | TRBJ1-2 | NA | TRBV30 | CAWSAGDKTFYGYTF | TGTGCCTGGAGTGCCGGGGACAAGACGTTCTATGGCTACACCTTC
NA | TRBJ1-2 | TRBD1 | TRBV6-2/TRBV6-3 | CASSSRDSRNYGYTF | TGTGCCAGCAGTTCCCGGGACAGCCGTAACTATGGCTACACCTTC
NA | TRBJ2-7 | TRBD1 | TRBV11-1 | CASSPDRVRDEQYF | TGTGCCAGCAGCCCCGACAGGGTGCGGGACGAGCAGTACTTC
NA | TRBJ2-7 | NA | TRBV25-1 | CASSDHPGSTYEQYF | TGTGCCAGCAGTGATCATCCAGGGTCGACCTACGAGCAGTACTTC
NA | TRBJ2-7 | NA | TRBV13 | CASSLSGYEQYF | TGTGCCAGCAGTCTATCGGGTTACGAGCAGTACTTC
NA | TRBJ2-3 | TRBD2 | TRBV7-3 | CASSVDGGSLSDTQYF | TGTGCCAGCAGCGTGGATGGCGGGAGCCTTTCAGATACGCAGTATTTT
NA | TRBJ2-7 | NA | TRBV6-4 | CASTLSYRSYEQYF | TGTGCCAGCACACTTTCGTACCGCTCCTACGAGCAGTACTTC
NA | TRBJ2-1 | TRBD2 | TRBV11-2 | CASSTGLGPYNEQFF | TGTGCCAGCAGCACGGGACTAGGCCCCTACAATGAGCAGTTCTTC
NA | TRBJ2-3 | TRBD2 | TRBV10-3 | CAISRQAGQTDTQYF | TGTGCCATCAGCAGACAAGCGGGGCAAACAGATACGCAGTATTTT
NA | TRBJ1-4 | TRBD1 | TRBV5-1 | CASREGAGTNEKLFF | TGCGCCAGCAGGGAGGGGGCAGGTACTAATGAAAAACTGTTTTTT
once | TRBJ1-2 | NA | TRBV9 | CASRSTVKGYTF | TGTGCCAGCAGAAGTACAGTAAAAGGCTACACCTTC
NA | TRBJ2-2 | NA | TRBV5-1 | CASSLDSPTGELFF | TGCGCCAGCAGCTTGGACAGCCCTACCGGGGAGCTGTTTTTT
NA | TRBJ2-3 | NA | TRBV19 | CASSRSKHTDTQYF | TGTGCCAGTAGTAGAAGTAAGCACACAGATACGCAGTATTTT
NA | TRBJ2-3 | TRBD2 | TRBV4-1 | CASSRYLGLAGVPASTDTQYF | TGCGCCAGCAGCCGGTATCTGGGACTAGCGGGAGTCCCCGCTAGCACAGATACGCAGTATTTT
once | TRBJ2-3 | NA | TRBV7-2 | CASSSLLTDTQYF | TGTGCCAGCAGCTCCCTCCTTACAGATACGCAGTATTTT
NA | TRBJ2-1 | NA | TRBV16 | CASSQLRQDNEQFF | TGTGCCAGCAGCCAATTACGGCAGGACAATGAGCAGTTCTTC
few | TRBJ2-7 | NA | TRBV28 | CASSASGATLGNEQYF | TGTGCCAGCAGTGCTTCAGGGGCAACCCTTGGAAACGAGCAGTACTTC
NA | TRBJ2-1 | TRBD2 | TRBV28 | CASSSNWLSGRPQNEQFF | TGTGCCAGCTCTTCTAATTGGTTGAGCGGGAGGCCTCAGAATGAGCAGTTCTTC
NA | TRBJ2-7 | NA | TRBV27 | CASSRGGARGGYEQYF | TGTGCCAGCAGTAGGGGGGGGGCCCGCGGCGGGTACGAGCAGTACTTC
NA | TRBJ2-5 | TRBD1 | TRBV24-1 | CATSDLGTGGAETQYF | TGTGCCACCAGTGATCTTGGGACAGGGGGCGCGGAGACCCAGTACTTC
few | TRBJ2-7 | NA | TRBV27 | CASSESTGYPSYEQYF | TGTGCCAGCAGCGAATCCACAGGGTATCCCTCCTACGAGCAGTACTTC